The 13 T cell receptor beta chains below all came from one sample that was sequenced in a study of graft-versus-host responses after intestinal transplantation. Clones were read by immunoSEQ multiplex PCR, and TCRdb kept only the in-frame ones, dropping some. In the table there are roughly 96,000 clones, about 91% of which are singletons. Their antigens remain unidentified. The sample in question was unstimulated CD8+ T cells sorted from spleen or lymph node cells, obtained before intestinal transplant. All receptors come from a human donor who received an intestinal transplant.

The J gene is TRBJ2-1, the V gene TRBV9, with D maybe TRBD1 (6 bases). CDR1 SGDLS and CDR2 YYNGEE come from the germline V gene. The CDR3 sequence is 16 residues long. With 0 bases removed from V and 2 bases from J, the gap between germline ends came to 12 bases. The CDR3 region is CASSVVRQATYNEQFF. The CDR3 bases are TGTGCCAGCAGCGTAGTCAGACAGGCCACCTACAATGAGCAGTTCTTC.

The rearrangement links TRBV6-1 to TRBJ2-7, with D perhaps matching TRBD1 (5 bases). CDR1 and CDR2 from the germline V gene are MNHNS and SASEGT. The V end was cut by 8 bases, the J end by 0 bases, with 11 bases between. The CDR3 has 13 amino acids. The CDR3 DNA is TGTGCCAGCCGGTCAGGGAACTCCTACGAGCAGTACTTC. Protein sequence: CASRSGNSYEQYF.

The chain uses TRBV11-2 and TRBJ2-7; 8 nucleotides line up with TRBD1. This CDR3 has 16 amino acids. The germline gives CDR1 SGHAT, CDR2 FQNNGV. Trimming at V came to 1 base and at J to 3 bases, leaving 8 bases not matched to a gene. The CDR3 nucleotides read TGTGCCAGCAGCTTAGGAGGCAGGGGGCTAGGCTACGAGCAGTACTTC. Protein product: CASSLGGRGLGYEQYF. The full variable domain, in which reference TRBV11-2 and TRBJ2-7 provide the parts outside the CDR3, is EAGVAQSPRYKIIEKRQSVAFWCNPISGHATLYWYQQILGQGPKLLIQFQNNGVVDDSQLPKDRFSAERLKGVDSTLKIQPAKLEDSAVYLCASSLGGRGLGYEQYFGPGTRLTVT.

The V gene is TRBV7-2, the J gene TRBJ2-7, with 12 bases fitting TRBD2. Germline V gene sequence: CDR1 SGHTA, CDR2 FQGNSA. Trimming cost V 1 base and J 13 bases; bases outside gene matches: 11. This CDR3 is 15 amino acids long. CDR3 region: CASSLELAGGEGSYF. CDR3 in DNA: TGTGCCAGCAGCTTAGAGCTAGCGGGAGGGGAGGGGAGTTACTTC.

The chain joins TRBV5-4 to TRBJ2-5; D is ambiguous. Trimming removed 3 bases from V and 2 bases from J, with 14 bases in between. The CDR3 runs 15 residues. Germline V gene sequence: CDR1 SGHNT, CDR2 YYREEE (reference sequence). CDR3 loop: CASSYRGAPQETQYF. The DNA for the CDR3 is TGTGCCAGCAGCTACCGCGGCGCGCCGCAAGAGACCCAGTACTTC.

This sequence joins TRBV6-5 and TRBJ2-1; a weak D match, TRBD1 (5 bases). CDR1 is MNHEY, CDR2 SVGAGI, per germline. The ends were cut back, 7 bases at V and 8 bases at J, with 18 bases in the middle. The CDR3 runs to 14 residues. The CDR3 reads CASTPRQGGYEQFF. The CDR3 DNA is TGTGCCAGCACCCCCAGGCAGGGTGGGTATGAGCAGTTCTTC.

This clone was recorded only once. The chain is built from TRBV28 and TRBJ2-5, with TRBD1 identical over 7 bases. Trimming took 6 bases from V and 1 from J; bases not matched to a gene: 5. This CDR3 spans 14 amino acids. Germline lookup yields CDR1 MDHEN and CDR2 SYDVKM. CDR3 sequence reads: CASREDRLQETQYF. For the CDR3, the DNA is TGTGCCAGCAGGGAGGACAGGCTCCAAGAGACCCAGTACTTC.

This chain joins TRBV7-9 and TRBJ2-1, with 9 bases identical to TRBD2. Looked up from germline, CDR1 is SEHNR and CDR2 is FQNEAQ (reference sequence). The CDR3 length is 16 residues. Losses at the gene ends were 1 base for V and 9 bases for J; bases not matched to a gene: 10. CDR3 region: CASSLVLAGLNGEQFF. As DNA, the CDR3 is TGTGCCAGCAGCTTAGTCCTAGCGGGATTAAATGGTGAGCAGTTCTTC.

The chain recombines TRBV4-1 with TRBJ2-7; 7 nucleotides line up with TRBD1. The CDR3 totals 14 residues. The germline CDR1 and CDR2 sequences are MGHRA and YSYEKL. V shed 4 bases, J shed 1 base, and the junction held 4 bases outside the gene matches. The CDR3 bases are TGCGCCAGCAGCCGTGGACAGGAATCCTACGAGCAGTACTTC. Protein sequence: CASSRGQESYEQYF.

The chain employs TRBV7-9 and TRBJ1-2, with D tentatively TRBD1 (5 bases). Germline V CDR1 and CDR2: SEHNR, FQNEAQ (reference sequence). The V gene lost 3 bases and the J gene lost 7 bases, with 15 bases spanning the gap. The CDR3 runs 14 residues. The CDR3 loop reads CASSFGRVEVGYTF. For the CDR3, the DNA is TGTGCCAGCAGCTTCGGCAGGGTTGAAGTTGGCTACACCTTC.

V and J are TRBV7-9 and TRBJ2-7; no firm D call. This CDR3 comprises 13 residues. V was cut by 4 bases and J by 0 bases, with 7 bases left in between. Germline CDR1 and CDR2: SEHNR and FQNEAQ (reference sequence). The CDR3 region is CASSSGPSYEQYF. CDR3 DNA: TGTGCCAGCAGCTCCGGTCCCTCCTACGAGCAGTACTTC. Looking up the rest from reference TRBV7-9 and TRBJ2-7 gives the full variable domain: DTGVSQNPRHKITKRGQNVTFRCDPISEHNRLYWYRQTLGQGPEFLTYFQNEAQLEKSRLLSDRFSAERPKGSFSTLEIQRTEQGDSAMYLCASSSGPSYEQYFGPGTRLTVT.

V and J are TRBV27 and TRBJ1-5; D is perhaps TRBD1 (6 bases). The germline V and J ends were trimmed by 0 bases and 0 bases, with 18 bases remaining between them. Germline V gives CDR1 MNHEY, CDR2 SMNVEV (reference sequence). The CDR3 has 19 amino acids. The CDR3 DNA reads TGTGCCAGCAGTTTATCAGGGGAAGGGGGACCTTATAGCAATCAGCCCCAGCATTTT. Translating gives CASSLSGEGGPYSNQPQHF.

The J gene is TRBJ1-1, the V gene TRBV4-3; no definite D call. Germline values: CDR1 LGHNA, CDR2 YSLEER. The V end was cut by 0 bases, the J end by 5 bases, with 13 bases between. The CDR3 is 15 residues long. The CDR3 bases are TGCGCCAGCAGCCAAGATAGCGGGTCCGGGACTGAAGCTTTCTTT. Translation gives CASSQDSGSGTEAFF.